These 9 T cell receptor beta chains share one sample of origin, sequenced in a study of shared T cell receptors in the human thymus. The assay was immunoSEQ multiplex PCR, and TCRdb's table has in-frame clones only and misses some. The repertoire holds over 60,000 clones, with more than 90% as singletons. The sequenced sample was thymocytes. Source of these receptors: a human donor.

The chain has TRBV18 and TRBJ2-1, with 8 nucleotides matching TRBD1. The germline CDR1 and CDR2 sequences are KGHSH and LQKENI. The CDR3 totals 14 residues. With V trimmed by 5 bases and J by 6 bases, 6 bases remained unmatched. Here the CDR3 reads CASSIGQGPNEQFF. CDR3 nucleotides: TGTGCCAGCTCAATAGGACAGGGACCCAATGAGCAGTTCTTC.

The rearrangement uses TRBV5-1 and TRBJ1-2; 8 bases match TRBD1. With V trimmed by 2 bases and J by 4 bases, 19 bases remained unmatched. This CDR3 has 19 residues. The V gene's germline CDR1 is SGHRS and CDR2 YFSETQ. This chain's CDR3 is CASSFKKGTGNNVPYGYTF. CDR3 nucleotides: TGCGCCAGCAGCTTCAAAAAAGGGACAGGAAATAACGTTCCCTATGGCTACACCTTC.

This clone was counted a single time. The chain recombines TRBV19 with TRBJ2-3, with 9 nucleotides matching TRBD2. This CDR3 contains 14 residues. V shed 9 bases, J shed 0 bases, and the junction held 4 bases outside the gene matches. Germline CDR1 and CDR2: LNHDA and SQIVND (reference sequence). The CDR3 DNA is TGTGCCAGCAGAGGACTAGCGAGCACAGATACGCAGTATTTT. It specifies CASRGLASTDTQYF.

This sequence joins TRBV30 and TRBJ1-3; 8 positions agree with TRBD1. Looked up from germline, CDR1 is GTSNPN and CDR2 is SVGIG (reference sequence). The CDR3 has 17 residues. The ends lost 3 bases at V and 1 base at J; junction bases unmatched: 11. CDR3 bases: TGTGCCTGGAGGTTAACTGACAGGGGAGGGTCTGGAAACACCATATATTTT. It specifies CAWRLTDRGGSGNTIYF.

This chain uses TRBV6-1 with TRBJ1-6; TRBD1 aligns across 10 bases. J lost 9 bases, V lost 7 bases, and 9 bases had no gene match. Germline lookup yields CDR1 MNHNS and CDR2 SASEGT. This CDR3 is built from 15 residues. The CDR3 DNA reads TGTGCCAGCAAGGGACAGGGGTACGAGGGTTCACCCCTCCACTTT. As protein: CASKGQGYEGSPLHF.

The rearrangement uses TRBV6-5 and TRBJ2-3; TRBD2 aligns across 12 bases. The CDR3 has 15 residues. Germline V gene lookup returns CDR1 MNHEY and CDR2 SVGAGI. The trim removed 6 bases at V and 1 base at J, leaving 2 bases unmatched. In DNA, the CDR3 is TGTGCCAGCAGCCGGACTAGCGGGGGCACAGATACGCAGTATTTT. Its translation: CASSRTSGGTDTQYF.

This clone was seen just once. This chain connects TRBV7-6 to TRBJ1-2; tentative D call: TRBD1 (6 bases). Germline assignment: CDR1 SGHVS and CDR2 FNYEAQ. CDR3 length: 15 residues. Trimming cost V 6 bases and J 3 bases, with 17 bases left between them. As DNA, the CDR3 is TGTGCCAGCAGGTCCGGGAGGCCAGGGGACTATGGCTACACCTTC. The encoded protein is CASRSGRPGDYGYTF.

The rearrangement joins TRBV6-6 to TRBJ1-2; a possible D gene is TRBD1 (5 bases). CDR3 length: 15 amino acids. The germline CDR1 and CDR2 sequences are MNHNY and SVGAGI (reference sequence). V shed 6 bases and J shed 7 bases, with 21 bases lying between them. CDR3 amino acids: CASSKRTRRDLGYTF. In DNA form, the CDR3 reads TGTGCCAGCAGCAAGAGGACACGGAGGGATCTTGGCTACACCTTC.

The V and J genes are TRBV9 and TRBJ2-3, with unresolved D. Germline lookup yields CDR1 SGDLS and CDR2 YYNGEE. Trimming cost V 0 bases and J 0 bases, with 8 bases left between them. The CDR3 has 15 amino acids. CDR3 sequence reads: CASSVASTSTDTQYF. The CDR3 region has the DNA TGTGCCAGCAGCGTAGCATCGACTAGCACAGATACGCAGTATTTT.